These 27 T cell receptor beta chains share one sample of origin, sequenced in a study of T cell changes during pregnancy in multiple sclerosis (dated by TCRdb to between 2017 and 2020). Library prep was done by the immunoSEQ multiplex PCR assay. The source is immuneACCESS, and TCRdb retained only in-frame sequences with V and J called. Part of the clones is not carried over; for the studies checked, unresolved V genes explain less than half of this, and the remainder is unexplained. The sample table contains tens of thousands of clones; only one count was recorded for 80% to 95% of them. Of the sample, less than 3% falls within the top ten clones. The input for sequencing was peripheral blood, taken in the third trimester of pregnancy. The source of these receptors is a female donor in good health, enrolled as a control in a pregnancy study.

This clone has just one count. V gene TRBV12-5 combines with J gene TRBJ2-1; 7 bases fit TRBD2. The CDR3 has 14 amino acids. Looked up from germline, CDR1 is LGHNT and CDR2 is FRNRAP. The ends lost 5 bases at V and 9 bases at J; junction bases unmatched: 10. The CDR3 here is CASGPLVGGGEQFF. CDR3 DNA: TGTGCTAGTGGTCCCCTCGTGGGGGGGGGTGAGCAGTTCTTC.

This chain links TRBV15 with TRBJ2-1; 7 bases are a match to TRBD2. The CDR3 runs 15 residues. CDR1 is LNHNV and CDR2 is YYDKDF in the germline V gene (reference sequence). Trimming cost V 0 bases and J 6 bases; bases outside gene matches: 5. This CDR3 reads CATSRDKASGNEQFF. CDR3 nucleotides: TGTGCCACCAGCAGAGATAAGGCTAGCGGCAATGAGCAGTTCTTC.

The chain carries TRBV28 and TRBJ2-5; perhaps TRBD2 as D (6 bases). This CDR3 region has 14 residues. V lost 7 bases and J lost 5, with 17 bases in between. CDR1 is MDHEN and CDR2 is SYDVKM in the germline V gene. DNA of the CDR3: TGTGCCAGCAATCTAGCGTCCGGGTTGGAGACCCAGTACTTC. It yields the protein CASNLASGLETQYF.

The gene calls are TRBV7-9 and TRBJ2-7; perhaps TRBD2 as D (6 bases). Germline V CDR1 and CDR2: SEHNR, FQNEAQ (reference sequence). This CDR3 contains 14 residues. V shed 5 bases and J shed 4 bases, with 15 bases lying between them. CDR3 residues: CASSLGGAWYEQYF. The CDR3 DNA reads as TGTGCCAGCAGCCTCGGAGGGGCTTGGTACGAGCAGTACTTC.

V usage is TRBV28 and J usage is TRBJ2-5; TRBD2 agrees at 10 bases. The germline CDR1 and CDR2 sequences are MDHEN and SYDVKM. This CDR3 has 17 amino acids. V was clipped by 5 bases and J by 3 bases; unmatched bases: 12. The CDR3 reads CASSGRGALAGEETQYF. The CDR3 DNA sequence: TGTGCCAGCAGTGGACGGGGCGCTCTAGCGGGGGAAGAGACCCAGTACTTC.

This chain links TRBV27 with TRBJ1-5, with 11 positions matching TRBD1. Germline loops: CDR1 MNHEY, CDR2 SMNVEV (reference sequence). V was pared by 6 bases and J by 6 bases, with 4 bases of the junction left unmatched. The CDR3 extends over 14 amino acids. In DNA form, the CDR3 reads TGTGCCAGCAGGGGACAGGGGGTCGGTCAGCCCCAGCATTTT. Its protein product is CASRGQGVGQPQHF.

J is TRBJ2-1 and V is TRBV5-6; 8 bases map to TRBD2. Trimming took 4 bases from V and 2 from J; bases not matched to a gene: 5. Germline V gene lookup returns CDR1 SGHDT and CDR2 YYEEEE. The length of the CDR3 is 15 residues. The CDR3 loop is CASSPPGGAYNEQFF. The CDR3 bases are TGTGCCAGCAGCCCCCCCGGGGGGGCCTACAATGAGCAGTTCTTC.

This sequence joins TRBV27 and TRBJ1-4; D is unclear. V lost 2 bases and J 8 bases, leaving 9 bases between the germline ends. CDR1 and CDR2 from the germline V gene are MNHEY and SMNVEV (reference sequence). There are 13 residues in the CDR3. The CDR3 protein is CASSLARREKLFF. CDR3 in DNA: TGTGCCAGCAGTTTAGCCCGGAGAGAAAAACTGTTTTTT.

In its sample, this clone was seen a few times. The genes are TRBV30 and TRBJ1-2, with a possible D match to TRBD1 (5 bases). The CDR3 totals 12 residues. CDR1 is GTSNPN, CDR2 SVGIG, per germline (reference sequence). Trimming stripped 4 bases from V and 6 bases from J, with 12 bases between. In nucleotides, the CDR3 is TGTGCCTGGAACCAGGGATCCGATGGCTACACCTTC. It codes for CAWNQGSDGYTF.

The chain joins TRBV15 to TRBJ2-3, with D possibly matching TRBD2 (6 bases). Per germline, CDR1 LNHNV and CDR2 YYDKDF (reference sequence). V lost 4 bases and J 2 bases, leaving 13 bases between the germline ends. CDR3 length: 15 residues. CDR3 sequence reads: CATSTPSEITDTQYF. As DNA, the CDR3 is TGTGCCACCAGCACACCTAGCGAAATCACAGATACGCAGTATTTT.

This clone was detected only once. This chain connects TRBV5-1 to TRBJ1-1; 7 positions agree with TRBD1. The trim removed 0 bases at V and 4 bases at J, leaving 9 bases unmatched. CDR1 and CDR2 from the germline V gene are SGHRS and YFSETQ. This CDR3 is 16 amino acids long. CDR3 in amino acids: CASSLAGGSRSTEAFF. CDR3 nucleotides: TGCGCCAGCAGCTTGGCAGGGGGGTCTAGGAGCACTGAAGCTTTCTTT.

The chain has TRBV19 and TRBJ2-3; D is possibly TRBD1 (5 bases). The germline V gene has CDR1 LNHDA and CDR2 SQIVND (reference sequence). The V gene lost 6 bases and the J gene lost 4 bases, with 11 bases spanning the gap. The CDR3 runs 13 residues. The CDR3 region is CASRQGTADTQYF. As DNA, the CDR3 is TGTGCCAGTAGGCAGGGCACGGCAGATACGCAGTATTTT.

The chain joins TRBV5-4 to TRBJ1-4; D unresolved. The CDR3 is 12 amino acids. The germline V gene encodes CDR1 SGHNT and CDR2 YYREEE (reference sequence). Trimming removed 3 bases from V and 4 bases from J, with 4 bases in between. CDR3 sequence reads: CASSSYNEKLFF. In DNA, the CDR3 is TGTGCCAGCAGCTCCTATAATGAAAAACTGTTTTTT. Full variable domain (outside the CDR3, taken from reference TRBV5-4 and TRBJ1-4): ETGVTQSPTHLIKTRGQQVTLRCSSQSGHNTVSWYQQALGQGPQFIFQYYREEENGRGNFPPRFSGLQFPNYSSELNVNALELDDSALYLCASSSYNEKLFFGSGTQLSVL.

The V call is TRBV4-1, the J call TRBJ1-1; D possibly corresponds to TRBD1 (5 bases). The ends were cut back, 1 base at V and 1 base at J, with 10 bases in the middle. From germline, CDR1 is MGHRA and CDR2 YSYEKL. The length of the CDR3 is 15 residues. In DNA form, the CDR3 reads TGCGCCAGCAGCCAAGTCGGCCAGGGGAACACTGAAGCTTTCTTT. Amino acids: CASSQVGQGNTEAFF.

The chain carries TRBV9 and TRBJ2-3; 8 bases match TRBD2. V lost 0 bases and J lost 3; bases outside the gene matches: 3. Germline CDR1 reads SGDLS; CDR2 reads YYNGEE. The CDR3 sequence is 15 residues long. The CDR3 sequence: CASSVAGLETDTQYF. The CDR3 DNA reads TGTGCCAGCAGCGTAGCGGGACTAGAGACAGATACGCAGTATTTT.

The chain employs TRBV5-1 and TRBJ1-2, with no clear D. Germline V gene sequence: CDR1 SGHRS, CDR2 YFSETQ. This CDR3 contains 13 residues. V was shortened by 3 bases and J by 8 bases, with 14 bases between the two germline ends. The CDR3 loop is CASSWAGVSGYTF. CDR3 coding DNA: TGCGCCAGCAGCTGGGCCGGGGTGAGCGGCTACACCTTC.

The chain is built from TRBV28 and TRBJ1-6, with 7 bases that match TRBD1. CDR3 length equals 18 residues. V was clipped by 3 bases and J by 3 bases; unmatched bases: 11. Germline CDR1 MDHEN, CDR2 SYDVKM. The CDR3 bases are TGTGCCAGCAGTTTTGACAGGGCCCTATATTTCTATAATTCACCCCTCCACTTT. It translates to CASSFDRALYFYNSPLHF.

The V gene is TRBV6-1, the J gene TRBJ2-1; TRBD2 aligns across 13 bases. The CDR3 sequence is 20 residues long. CDR1 MNHNS and CDR2 SASEGT come from the germline V gene. V lost 1 base to trimming and J lost 7 bases; unmatched junction nucleotides: 16. The CDR3 bases are TGTGCCAGCAGTGAAGAGATCAATTCTCCGGGACTAGCGGGATGGAATGAGCAGTTCTTC. Translating it yields CASSEEINSPGLAGWNEQFF.

This clone showed up just once. This chain uses TRBV9 with TRBJ1-4; perhaps TRBD1 as D (5 bases). Between the trimmed V and J ends, which lost 0 bases and 0 bases, there was a span of 9 bases. There are 16 residues in the CDR3. Germline V lookup: CDR1 SGDLS, CDR2 YYNGEE. CDR3 in amino acids: CASSVGGASTNEKLFF. DNA for the CDR3: TGTGCCAGCAGCGTAGGTGGGGCCTCAACTAATGAAAAACTGTTTTTT.

This clone was detected only once. The rearrangement links TRBV11-3 to TRBJ2-7; 13 bases match TRBD2. The V and J ends lost 5 bases and 1 base, in that order; junction bases with no gene match: 8. CDR3 length equals 17 residues. Per germline, CDR1 SGHNT and CDR2 YENEEA. The CDR3 here is CASSPGTSGERSYEQYF. The CDR3 nucleotides are TGTGCCAGCAGCCCCGGGACTAGCGGGGAGAGATCCTACGAGCAGTACTTC.

This chain connects TRBV27 to TRBJ2-7, with 7 bases aligning to TRBD1. After removal of 2 bases from V and 4 bases from J, the junction contained 8 bases not matched to a gene. Germline assignment: CDR1 MNHEY and CDR2 SMNVEV (reference sequence). The CDR3 length is 15 residues. The CDR3 here is CASSLREGGTYEQYF. The CDR3 bases are TGTGCCAGCAGTTTAAGGGAAGGGGGCACGTACGAGCAGTACTTC.

The J gene is TRBJ2-6, the V gene TRBV19, with D possibly TRBD1 on 6 matching bases. Per germline, CDR1 LNHDA and CDR2 SQIVND (reference sequence). Trimming stripped 5 bases from V and 4 bases from J, with 21 bases between. The CDR3 is made up of 18 amino acids. The CDR3 sequence is CASSVAGESTGGANVLTF. The CDR3 region has the DNA TGTGCCAGTAGTGTGGCAGGGGAATCGACTGGCGGGGCCAACGTCCTGACTTTC.

V and J are TRBV29-1 and TRBJ2-7; the D gene is possibly TRBD1 (6 bases). This CDR3 has 16 residues. Deletions cut 2 bases from V and 3 bases from J, with 20 bases between. Germline V gives CDR1 SQVTM, CDR2 ANQGSEA. The DNA for the CDR3 is TGCAGCGTTGAACCGGCCAACAGGGTAGAGGGCTACGAGCAGTACTTC. Its translation: CSVEPANRVEGYEQYF.

This rearrangement joins TRBV9 to TRBJ2-1; possible D gene TRBD2, 6 bases. Germline V gene sequence: CDR1 SGDLS, CDR2 YYNGEE. This CDR3 has 20 amino acids. V lost 5 bases, J lost 0 bases, and 27 bases lay in between. The CDR3 loop reads CASRWVASARSLISYNEQFF. Written as DNA, the CDR3 is TGTGCCAGCAGATGGGTGGCTAGCGCCCGTAGCCTGATCTCCTACAATGAGCAGTTCTTC.

The J gene is TRBJ2-7, the V gene TRBV5-1, with TRBD2 identical over 12 bases. V dropped 2 bases and J dropped 2; count of bases not matched to a gene: 14. The length of the CDR3 is 19 residues. Germline CDR1 reads SGHRS; CDR2 reads YFSETQ. CDR3 bases: TGCGCCAGCAGCTTAAGGACTAGCGGGGCGCACGCCGTCCCCTACGAGCAGTACTTC. The encoded protein is CASSLRTSGAHAVPYEQYF.

CDR3 residues: CASSPGSSYNEQFF. CDR3 bases: TGTGCCAGCAGCCCGGGGTCTTCTTACAATGAGCAGTTCTTC. The gene calls are TRBV7-9 and TRBJ2-1; possible D gene TRBD2, 5 bases. This CDR3 spans 14 amino acids. From germline, CDR1 is SEHNR and CDR2 FQNEAQ (reference sequence). The ends were cut back, 5 bases at V and 4 bases at J, with 12 bases in the middle.

The rearrangement joins TRBV10-1 to TRBJ2-3; TRBD2 matches 10 bases. The V gene's germline CDR1 is WNHNN and CDR2 SYGVQD (reference sequence). This CDR3 is 18 amino acids long. V was clipped by 0 bases and J by 1 base; unmatched bases: 7. CDR3 DNA sequence: TGCGCCAGCAGTGAGTCCTGGTCTAGCGGGGGACGCACAGATACGCAGTATTTT. The encoded protein is CASSESWSSGGRTDTQYF.